This T cell receptor (beta chain) was observed in a study of blood T cell repertoires in COVID-19 (dated by TCRdb to about 2020). Notes on the research overall: Collaborator samples came from the United States, Italy and Spain and covered acute and convalescent phases of COVID-19. The prospective study material was composed of cDNA or gDNA derived from T cells, B-cell-depleted T cells, or PBMCs. The dataset comprised deeply sampled blood TCRbeta repertoires from subjects exposed to, actively infected with, or recovered from COVID-19. The repertoires were released in a freely available public database intended as a resource for research on the immune response to SARS-CoV-2. The samples were drawn from the first 160 participants of the ongoing ImmuneRACE study and from under 1,500 subjects provided by 6 global collaborators. Nearly every sample came with metadata listing a de-identified subject ID, COVID-19 status, age in years and sex. Where available, HLA class I and class II types were taken from metadata supplied by the sample provider and were not determined by assay-based typing.

What the work shows at the level of the full study, not this receptor alone: The amount of clinical and demographic metadata varied by source and participant and was provided uncurated.

Concerning this clone: There is no known antigen for this receptor. Base-call qualities are not available, and no considerably larger clone is one nucleotide away.

Each collaborating institution followed its own protocols to collect whole blood in K2EDTA tubes. For TCRbeta analysis, collaborator samples were shipped as frozen whole blood, as isolated PBMCs, or as DNA extracted from either sample type. The germline V gene specifies MDHEN as CDR1 and SYDVKM as CDR2. Trimming leaves V shorter by 6 bases and J shorter by 3 bases, with the junction holding 9 bases beyond the gene matches. The CDR3 starts with the cysteine, ends with the phenylalanine, and has 15 residues. This entry keeps only the CDR3 DNA: 45 bases, framed from base 1. TCRbeta CDR3 regions were amplified from genomic DNA using the immunoSEQ Assay, a bias-controlled multiplex PCR. Concerning the study's data processing: Within the assay, amplification of reference gene primers was used to estimate how many nucleated cells each sample contained. Sequence reads were collapsed and filtered to measure the absolute abundance of every unique TCRbeta CDR3 rearrangement. Productive Simpson clonality was computed per sample as the square root of Simpson's diversity index over productive rearrangements. TCRdb took over this immuneACCESS table, retaining in-frame rearrangements with V and J assigned. Such tables are incomplete; in checked studies, under half of the missing clones stem from an unresolved V gene, and the remainder is unexplained. D and trimming come from the DNA, and the V and J calls and clone size come from that table. The sample table records 140,000 to 150,000 clones; just under 80% of these occur just once. Clones ranked in the top ten supply about 1.8% of the sample.

The rearrangement combines TRBV28 with TRBJ2-7; 9 central bases correspond to TRBD1. The sequence was collected from a woman aged 60-75 years with acute or convalescent COVID-19. Material: peripheral blood. CDR3 protein: CASSRTGTGFYEQYF. The DNA reads as follows: TGTGCCAGCAGCCGTACCGGGACAGGGTTCTACGAGCAGTACTTC.